This T cell receptor (beta chain) was sequenced for a study of CD8+CD57+ T cells in acquired aplastic anemia. Study overall: Sorted CD4+ and CD8+ cells gave a mean 3.2 ug DNA, range 0.2 to 27.4 ug. Healthy donor sequencing depth: 8.5 million to 10.8 million CD4+, some 12 million CD8+ reads.

Study findings and constraints: The CD8+ Simpson's diversity of patients and controls was not significantly different. Researchers report that fewer than 35 CD8+ CDR3 sequences appeared in both patients and controls.

V was clipped by 0 bases and J by 6 bases; unmatched bases: 22. The CDR3 loop spans 21 amino acids. Germline V gene data show CDR1 as SGHTA and CDR2 as FQGNSA. As for this clonotype: Its antigen is not identified.

Investigators profiled TCR beta VDJ and CDR3 from genomic DNA template. TCRdb called the reads again in MiXCR, with one record for every CDR3 protein. Of roughly 420,000 distinct CDR3 sequences in the sample, 55% to 75% were seen once. The chain combines TRBV7-2 with TRBJ2-2; 7 nucleotides match TRBD2. The origin of this receptor is a human donor in good health, serving as a control. The sequencing input was sorted CD4+, CD8+, or CD8+CD57+ T cells (not recorded which) from PBMCs. CDR3 nucleotide sequence: TGTGCCAGCAGCTTAGCGGGCGGGAGCTCCTACAATGAGCAGGGATCCGGGGAGCTGTTTTTT. Its translation is CASSLAGGSSYNEQGSGELFF. The full variable domain, completed using reference TRBV7-2 and TRBJ2-2, is GAGVSQSPSNKVTEKGKDVELRCDPISGHTALYWYRQSLGQGLEFLIYFQGNSAPDKSGLPSDRFSAERTGGSVSTLTIQRTQQEDSAVYLCASSLAGGSSYNEQGSGELFFGEGSRLTVL.